This TCR beta chain was documented in a study of shared clonotypes between healthy human individuals. CDR1 is LNHDA, CDR2 SQIVND, per germline (reference sequence). This CDR3 is 15 amino acids long. V lost 3 bases and J 7 bases, leaving 16 bases between the germline ends. On sorted subsets, replicate PCRs used approximately 200 ng DNA, or 30,000 or so T cell genomes. Method: immunoSEQ multiplex PCR; TCRdb's copy keeps in-frame clones and lacks some. The table includes approximately 100,000 clones, about 70% detected once. The TCR originated in a woman aged 30 to 39 in good health. V and J are TRBV19 and TRBJ2-1, with a possible D match to TRBD2 (5 bases). Sequenced sample: memory CD8+ T cells sorted from blood. The subset here: CD45RO+ cells pooled with CCR7-negative TemRA cells. The CDR3 nucleotides read TGTGCCAGTAGTATTAGGGAGAGCTTCCTGAATGAGCAGTTCTTC. As protein: CASSIRESFLNEQFF. The full variable domain, in which reference TRBV19 and TRBJ2-1 provide the parts outside the CDR3, is DGGITQSPKYLFRKEGQNVTLSCEQNLNHDAMYWYRQDPGQGLRLIYYSQIVNDFQKGDIAEGYSVSREKKESFPLTVTSAQKNPTAFYLCASSIRESFLNEQFFGPGTRLTVL.